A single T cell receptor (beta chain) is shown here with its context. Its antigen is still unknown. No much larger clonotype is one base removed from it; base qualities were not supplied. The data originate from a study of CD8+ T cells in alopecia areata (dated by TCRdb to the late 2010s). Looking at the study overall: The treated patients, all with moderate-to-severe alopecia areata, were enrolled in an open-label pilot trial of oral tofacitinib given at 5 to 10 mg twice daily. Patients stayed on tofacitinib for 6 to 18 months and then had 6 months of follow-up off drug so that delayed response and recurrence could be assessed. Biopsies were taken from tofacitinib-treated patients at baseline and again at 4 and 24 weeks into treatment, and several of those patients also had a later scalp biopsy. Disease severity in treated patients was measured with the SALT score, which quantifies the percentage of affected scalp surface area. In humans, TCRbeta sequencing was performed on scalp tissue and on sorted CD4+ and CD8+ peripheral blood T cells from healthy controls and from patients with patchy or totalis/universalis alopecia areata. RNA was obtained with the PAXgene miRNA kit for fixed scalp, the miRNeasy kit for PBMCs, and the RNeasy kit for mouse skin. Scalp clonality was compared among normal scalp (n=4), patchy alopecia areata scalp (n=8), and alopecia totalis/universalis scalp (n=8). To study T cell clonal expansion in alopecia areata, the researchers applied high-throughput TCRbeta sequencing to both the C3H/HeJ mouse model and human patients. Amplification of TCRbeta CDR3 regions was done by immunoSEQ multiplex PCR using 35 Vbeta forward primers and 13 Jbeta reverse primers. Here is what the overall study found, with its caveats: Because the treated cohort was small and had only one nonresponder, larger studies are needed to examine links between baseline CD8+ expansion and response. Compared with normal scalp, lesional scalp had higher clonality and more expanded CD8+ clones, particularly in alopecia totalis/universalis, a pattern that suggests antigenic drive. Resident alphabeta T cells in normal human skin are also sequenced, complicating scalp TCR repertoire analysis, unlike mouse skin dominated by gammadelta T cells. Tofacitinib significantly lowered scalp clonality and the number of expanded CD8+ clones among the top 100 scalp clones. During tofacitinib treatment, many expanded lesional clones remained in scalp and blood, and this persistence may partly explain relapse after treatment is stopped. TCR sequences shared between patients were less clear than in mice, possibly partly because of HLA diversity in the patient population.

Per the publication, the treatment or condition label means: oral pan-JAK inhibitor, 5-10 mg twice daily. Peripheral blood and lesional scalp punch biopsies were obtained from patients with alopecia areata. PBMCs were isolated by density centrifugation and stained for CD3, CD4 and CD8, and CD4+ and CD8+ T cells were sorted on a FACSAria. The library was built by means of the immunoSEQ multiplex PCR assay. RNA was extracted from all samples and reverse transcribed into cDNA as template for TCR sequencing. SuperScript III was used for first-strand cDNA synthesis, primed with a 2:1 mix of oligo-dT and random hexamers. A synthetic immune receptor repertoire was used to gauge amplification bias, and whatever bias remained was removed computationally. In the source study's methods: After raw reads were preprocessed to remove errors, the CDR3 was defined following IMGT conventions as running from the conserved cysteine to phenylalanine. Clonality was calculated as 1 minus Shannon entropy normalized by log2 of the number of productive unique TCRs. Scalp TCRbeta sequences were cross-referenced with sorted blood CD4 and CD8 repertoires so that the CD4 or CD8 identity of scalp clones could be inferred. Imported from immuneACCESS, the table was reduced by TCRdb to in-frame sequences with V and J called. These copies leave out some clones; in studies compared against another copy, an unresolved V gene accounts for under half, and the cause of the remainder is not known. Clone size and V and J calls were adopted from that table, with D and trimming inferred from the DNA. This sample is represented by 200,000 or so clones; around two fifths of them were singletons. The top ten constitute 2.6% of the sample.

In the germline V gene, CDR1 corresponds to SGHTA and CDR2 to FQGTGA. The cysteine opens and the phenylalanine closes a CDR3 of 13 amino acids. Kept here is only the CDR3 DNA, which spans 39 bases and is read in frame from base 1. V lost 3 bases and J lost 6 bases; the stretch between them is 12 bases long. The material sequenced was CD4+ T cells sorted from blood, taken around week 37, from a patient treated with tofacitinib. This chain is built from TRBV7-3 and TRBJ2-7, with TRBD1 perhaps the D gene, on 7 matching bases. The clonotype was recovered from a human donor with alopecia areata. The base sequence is TGTGCCAGCAGCTTTGCAGGGGGAGGCGAGCAGTACTTC. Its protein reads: CASSFAGGGEQYF.